Below, 16 T cell receptor beta chains from the same sample are listed, as sequenced in a study of T cells in Graves' hyperthyroidism and ophthalmopathy. TCR beta CDR3 region amplification was performed from RNA transcripts. HTBI primers were used for first-round RT-PCR of the TCR CDR3. TCRdb passed the multiplex PCR reads through MiXCR, listing each CDR3 protein once. This sample carries around 600,000 distinct CDR3 sequences, approximately 15% of them seen once, and the ten largest clones take under 15%. The sequenced sample was blood. The origin of the receptors is a woman aged 45-65 years with Graves' ophthalmopathy.

This clonotype was recorded many times. The genes are TRBV7-2 and TRBJ2-3, with D possibly matching TRBD2 (6 bases). Germline-derived CDR1 and CDR2 are SGHTA and FQGNSA. The V end lost 2 bases, the J end lost 3 bases, and 15 bases lay between the germline ends. CDR3 length equals 16 residues. In DNA form, the CDR3 reads TGTGCCAGCAGCTTAAAATGGAGGGCCCGGACAGATACGCAGTATTTT. Its translation: CASSLKWRARTDTQYF.

This clonotype was counted many times. The chain employs TRBV30 and TRBJ1-4; 9 bases map to TRBD1. In germline, CDR1 is GTSNPN, CDR2 SVGIG (reference sequence). With V trimmed by 4 bases and J by 4 bases, 4 bases remained unmatched. The CDR3 has 14 residues. CDR3 amino acids: CAWNTGQGNEKLFF. The CDR3 bases are TGTGCCTGGAATACGGGACAGGGTAATGAAAAACTGTTTTTT.

The chain employs TRBV13 and TRBJ2-7; 13 bases map to TRBD2. Germline CDR1 PRHDT, CDR2 FYEKMQ (reference sequence). V gave up 5 bases and J gave up 6 bases; unmatched junction bases: 7. This CDR3 comprises 15 residues. The CDR3, as DNA: TGTGCCAGCAGCCGTACTAGCGGGAGGGCCAGCGAGCAGTACTTC. It translates to CASSRTSGRASEQYF.

This clonotype was recorded at least ten times. V is TRBV7-9 and J is TRBJ2-7, with 8 bases matching TRBD2. This CDR3 contains 14 residues. Unmatched junction bases numbered 8, after V lost 5 bases and J lost 5 bases. CDR1 is SEHNR, CDR2 FQNEAQ, per germline (reference sequence). The CDR3 region is CASSGGLVSDEQYF. CDR3 DNA sequence: TGTGCCAGCAGCGGGGGACTAGTTAGTGACGAGCAGTACTTC.

The J gene is TRBJ2-1, the V gene TRBV15; D is perhaps TRBD2 (6 bases). CDR1 and CDR2 from the germline V gene are LNHNV and YYDKDF (reference sequence). Trimming took 9 bases from V and 12 from J, leaving 27 bases between them. The CDR3 sequence is 15 residues long. This chain's CDR3 is CATGKGGGLYGGQFF. DNA of the CDR3: TGTGCCACTGGCAAGGGCGGAGGGCTTTACGGTGGGCAGTTCTTC.

A few counts support this clonotype. V is TRBV19 and J is TRBJ2-3, with 9 bases that match TRBD2. Germline V gene data show CDR1 as LNHDA and CDR2 as SQIVND (reference sequence). V lost 7 bases and J lost 4; bases outside the gene matches: 6. The CDR3 has 14 amino acids. The CDR3 reads CASNVAGAADTQYF. For the CDR3, the DNA is TGTGCCAGTAACGTAGCGGGAGCGGCAGATACGCAGTATTTT.

The chain combines TRBV20-1 with TRBJ2-7; 12 bases map to TRBD2. The CDR3 totals 18 residues. The germline CDR1 and CDR2 sequences are DFQATT and SNEGSKA (reference sequence). The J segment lost 3 bases and the V segment lost 0 bases, leaving 12 bases of the junction unmatched. The CDR3 nucleotides are TGCAGTGCTAGAGATTTGGAACTAGCGGGGGGATCAGACTACGAGCAGTACTTC. This sequence encodes CSARDLELAGGSDYEQYF.

This clonotype was seen repeatedly, ten times or more. The V and J genes are TRBV30 and TRBJ2-1; D not resolved. Germline CDR1 is GTSNPN and CDR2 is SVGIG (reference sequence). The CDR3 covers 10 residues. The ends were cut back, 4 bases at V and 6 bases at J, with 4 bases in the middle. This CDR3 is CAWMVNEQFF. Here the CDR3 DNA reads TGTGCCTGGATGGTCAATGAGCAGTTCTTC.

This clonotype was observed at least ten times. CDR3 DNA: TGTGCCAGCAGCTTAACCGGTAGTAGCGACCCCTACGAGCAGTACTTC. Translated, it gives CASSLTGSSDPYEQYF. The rearrangement links TRBV7-3 to TRBJ2-7, with D perhaps matching TRBD2 (5 bases). Germline CDR1 reads SGHTA; CDR2 reads FQGTGA. The CDR3 sequence is 16 residues long. V lost 0 bases, J lost 2 bases, and 14 bases lay in between.

V gene TRBV9 combines with J gene TRBJ2-1; a weak D match, TRBD2 (5 bases). The CDR3 spans 15 residues. Germline V gene lookup returns CDR1 SGDLS and CDR2 YYNGEE. The V and J ends lost 3 bases and 0 bases respectively, with 10 bases between them. The chain's CDR3 is CASSESGNSYNEQFF. DNA for the CDR3: TGTGCCAGCAGCGAGAGCGGTAACTCCTACAATGAGCAGTTCTTC.

This clonotype was detected many times. The chain couples TRBV5-1 to TRBJ2-3, with D unresolved. The ends were cut back, 0 bases at V and 0 bases at J, with 17 bases in the middle. The germline gives CDR1 SGHRS, CDR2 YFSETQ. The CDR3 consists of 18 residues. The CDR3 reads CASSLAFGSVASTDTQYF. In DNA form, the CDR3 reads TGCGCCAGCAGCTTGGCTTTCGGCAGCGTTGCTAGCACAGATACGCAGTATTTT.

This clonotype came up many times. This rearrangement joins TRBV6-1 to TRBJ2-3; TRBD2 might be the D (5 bases). CDR3 length: 13 residues. The V end lost 7 bases, the J end lost 2 bases, and 10 bases lay between the germline ends. Per germline, CDR1 MNHNS and CDR2 SASEGT. CDR3 bases: TGTGCCAGCAAGCCCGGGATCACAGATACGCAGTATTTT. The encoded protein is CASKPGITDTQYF.

This clonotype was seen many times. The V gene is TRBV6-6, the J gene TRBJ2-2; possible D gene TRBD2, 6 bases. Trimming removed 2 bases from V and 6 bases from J, with 13 bases in between. Germline CDR1 and CDR2: MNHNY and SVGAGI (reference sequence). The CDR3 runs 15 residues. CDR3 sequence: CASSYRGFLAGELFF. In nucleotides, the CDR3 is TGTGCCAGCAGTTACCGGGGGTTCTTGGCCGGGGAGCTGTTTTTT.

This clonotype was detected many times. The chain employs TRBV28 and TRBJ2-7; no clear D. Trimming removed 6 bases from V and 2 bases from J, with 14 bases in between. Germline V lookup: CDR1 MDHEN, CDR2 SYDVKM. The length of the CDR3 is 14 residues. CDR3 region: CASRSRTVPYEQYF. DNA for the CDR3: TGTGCCAGCAGAAGCCGGACGGTACCCTACGAGCAGTACTTC.

This chain joins TRBV6-2 or TRBV6-3 and TRBJ2-7; TRBD2 matches 12 bases. The CDR3 covers 13 residues. V gave up 10 bases and J gave up 7 bases; unmatched junction bases: 8. The germline gives CDR1 MNHEY, CDR2 SVGEGT. The CDR3 loop is CANRTSGTGEQYF. The CDR3, as DNA: TGTGCCAACCGGACTAGCGGGACGGGGGAGCAGTACTTC.

This clonotype has at least ten counts. The rearrangement uses TRBV7-8 and TRBJ2-7, with 9 bases fitting TRBD2. Losses at the gene ends were 1 base for V and 2 bases for J; bases not matched to a gene: 12. Germline V gene sequence: CDR1 SGHVS, CDR2 FQNEAQ. CDR3 length equals 18 residues. The CDR3, as DNA: TGTGCCAGCAGCTTAGAAGTAAGACTAGCGGAGGGGCCCTACGAGCAGTACTTC. It specifies CASSLEVRLAEGPYEQYF.